The sequence of this T cell receptor (beta chain) was determined in a study of T cells in narcolepsy. For the study at large: Donors had narcolepsy type 1 or type 2, or were healthy controls.

Assay used: immunoSEQ multiplex PCR; TCRdb lists only in-frame clones, some missing. In the table there are tens of thousands of clones, approximately 80% of which are singletons. The V gene lost 2 bases and the J gene lost 4 bases, with 9 bases spanning the gap. The germline CDR1 and CDR2 sequences are MDHEN and SYDVKM. The CDR3 covers 14 residues. The TCR originated in a human donor with narcolepsy. The sample was CD45RA- memory CD4+ T cells from PBMCs. V gene TRBV28 combines with J gene TRBJ1-5; D uncertain. CDR3 amino acids: CASSLIADNQPQHF. The CDR3 DNA follows: TGTGCCAGCAGTTTAATAGCAGATAATCAGCCCCAGCATTTT. Combining the CDR3 with reference TRBV28 and TRBJ1-5 gives the whole variable domain DVKVTQSSRYLVKRTGEKVFLECVQDMDHENMFWYRQDPGLGLRLIYFSYDVKMKEKGDIPEGYSVSREKKERFSLILESASTNQTSMYLCASSLIADNQPQHFGDGTRLSIL.